This entry lists 9 T cell receptor beta chains sequenced from one sample in a study of T and B cells in COVID-19 patients. From blood, about 250-500 ng of genomic DNA served as TRB template. Multiplex PCR with BIOMED2 TRB-A/B primer pools amplified TRB rearrangements. One entry per CDR3 protein, called by TCRdb with MiXCR from the multiplex PCR reads. The sample holds around 23,000 distinct CDR3 sequences, less than 30% seen once. Sample: blood. Receptors were obtained from a human donor who had recovered from COVID-19.

This sequence joins TRBV10-3 and TRBJ2-3; D ambiguous. The CDR3 length is 14 residues. The V end lost 3 bases, the J end lost 1 base, and 8 bases lay between the germline ends. Germline V gene data show CDR1 as ENHRY and CDR2 as SYGVKD. The CDR3 region has the DNA TGTGCCATCAGTGACCTATCTGGCACAGATACGCAGTATTTT. This gives the protein CAISDLSGTDTQYF.

The sample holds many counts of this clonotype. The V call is TRBV27, the J call TRBJ2-3; D is unresolved. V was pared by 2 bases and J by 6 bases, with 9 bases between. The CDR3 consists of 13 residues. Germline V CDR1 and CDR2: MNHEY, SMNVEV (reference sequence). The CDR3 nucleotides read TGTGCCAGCAGTTTAAATGCGTTCGATACGCAGTATTTT. It translates to CASSLNAFDTQYF.

The chain carries TRBV5-6 and TRBJ2-2, with 8 bases fitting TRBD2. The CDR3 consists of 16 residues. Per germline, CDR1 SGHDT and CDR2 YYEEEE. J gave up 1 base and V 4 bases, and 6 bases lay outside the gene matches. CDR3 sequence: CASSPGGWVNTGELFF. The CDR3 DNA reads TGTGCCAGCAGCCCGGGGGGGTGGGTGAACACCGGGGAGCTGTTTTTT. The entire variable domain, with the rest obtained from reference TRBV5-6 and TRBJ2-2, is as follows: DAGVTQSPTHLIKTRGQQVTLRCSPKSGHDTVSWYQQALGQGPQFIFQYYEEEERQRGNFPDRFSGHQFPNYSSELNVNALLLGDSALYLCASSPGGWVNTGELFFGEGSRLTVL.

This chain links TRBV7-2 with TRBJ2-5, with 13 bases fitting TRBD2. This CDR3 region has 17 residues. The V and J ends lost 4 bases and 5 bases, in that order; junction bases with no gene match: 10. CDR1 and CDR2 (germline): SGHTA, FQGNSA. In DNA, the CDR3 is TGTGCCAGCAGCTCTCCGGGACTAGCGGGGATTGGGGAGACCCAGTACTTC. Translation: CASSSPGLAGIGETQYF.

The chain recombines TRBV30 with TRBJ1-3, with unresolved D. With 0 bases removed from V and 4 bases from J, the gap between germline ends came to 10 bases. CDR1 is GTSNPN and CDR2 is SVGIG in the germline V gene (reference sequence). The CDR3 extends over 14 amino acids. The chain's CDR3 is CAWSVWTVGNTIYF. DNA for the CDR3: TGTGCCTGGAGTGTATGGACGGTCGGAAACACCATATATTTT.

This clonotype was recorded at least ten times. The V gene is TRBV19, the J gene TRBJ1-5; D ambiguous. The germline V and J ends were trimmed by 5 bases and 0 bases, with 8 bases remaining between them. Germline CDR1 and CDR2: LNHDA and SQIVND (reference sequence). The CDR3 totals 14 residues. The CDR3 here is CASSASGSNQPQHF. CDR3 coding DNA: TGTGCCAGTAGTGCGTCCGGTAGCAATCAGCCCCAGCATTTT.

This clonotype has only a few counts. This chain joins TRBV18 and TRBJ2-7; TRBD2 matches at 10 bases. The CDR3 consists of 14 residues. Germline CDR1 KGHSH, CDR2 LQKENI. The J segment lost 2 bases and the V segment lost 4 bases, leaving 2 bases of the junction unmatched. CDR3 DNA sequence: TGTGCCAGCTCACAGCGGGAGGGCCCCTACGAGCAGTACTTC. Translated: CASSQREGPYEQYF.

This clonotype has at least ten counts. The CDR3 loop is CASRTRGQWYNYGYTF. CDR3 coding DNA: TGTGCCAGCCGCACTAGGGGACAGTGGTATAACTATGGCTACACCTTC. The chain has TRBV6-5 and TRBJ1-2; 7 bases fit TRBD1. The V segment lost 8 bases and the J segment 1 base; nucleotides outside the gene matches: 13. Germline assignment: CDR1 MNHEY and CDR2 SVGAGI. The CDR3 has 16 amino acids.

This clonotype was recorded at least ten times. V is TRBV18 and J is TRBJ2-1; D unclear. Germline assignment: CDR1 KGHSH and CDR2 LQKENI. With 3 bases removed from V and 5 bases from J, the gap between germline ends came to 11 bases. The CDR3 has 14 amino acids. The CDR3, as DNA: TGTGCCAGCTCACCGGCCAAGGCCGACAATGAGCAGTTCTTC. This encodes CASSPAKADNEQFF.